The 10 T cell receptor beta chains reported below all come from one sample, sequenced in a study of follicular helper T cells after annual influenza vaccination. TCRdb's copy holds only in-frame clones and misses some; the assay was immunoSEQ multiplex PCR. The sample yields some 7,300 clones, roughly 84% seen once. The time point denotes: 2015-2016 season, 7 days after influenza vaccination. The sample here was CXCR5+ CD38- circulating T follicular helper cells from blood, taken 7 days after influenza vaccination. The subset here: circulating Tfh, non-naive CD4+CXCR5+PD-1+ (ICOS+CD38+ or ICOS-CD38-). These TCRs come from an adult who received the influenza vaccine.

There are a few counts of this clone. The chain is built from TRBV11-2 and TRBJ2-7, with D unresolved. The ends were cut back, 10 bases at V and 10 bases at J, with 17 bases in the middle. CDR1 is SGHAT, CDR2 FQNNGV, per germline. CDR3 length: 11 residues. The CDR3 nucleotides are TGTGCCACCAGTCGCGAAGTTGATCAGTACTTC. It yields the protein CATSREVDQYF.

The V call is TRBV10-3, the J call TRBJ2-7; D could derive from TRBD1 or TRBD2 (6 bases each). The V end lost 0 bases, the J end lost 5 bases, and 17 bases lay between the germline ends. CDR3 size: 16 residues. Germline lookup yields CDR1 ENHRY and CDR2 SYGVKD. The CDR3 DNA reads as TGTGCCATCAGTGAGTCGCGGCTCGGAGGGGGAAACGAGCAGTACTTC. Its translation is CAISESRLGGGNEQYF.

V and J are TRBV5-1 and TRBJ2-3, with D possibly being TRBD2 (5 bases). V was trimmed by 3 bases and J by 3 bases, leaving 11 bases between them. Germline V CDR1 and CDR2: SGHRS, YFSETQ. This CDR3 has 14 residues. DNA for the CDR3: TGCGCCAGCAGCTCTAACCCGGGGACAGATACGCAGTATTTT. Its protein is CASSSNPGTDTQYF.

This clone was counted a single time. The chain recombines TRBV7-3 with TRBJ2-3, with D perhaps given as TRBD1 or TRBD2 (5 bases each). In germline, CDR1 is SGHTA, CDR2 FQGTGA. Trimming shortened V by 2 bases and J by 5 bases, and 14 bases separated the two germline ends. There are 15 residues in the CDR3. CDR3 coding DNA: TGTGCCAGCAGCTTAGGGGTCGGGACCGAAGATACGCAGTATTTT. Amino acids: CASSLGVGTEDTQYF.

V usage is TRBV5-1 and J usage is TRBJ2-7; D call uncertain. CDR1 SGHRS and CDR2 YFSETQ come from the germline V gene. The CDR3 contains 14 residues. V lost 8 bases and J 5 bases, leaving 20 bases between the germline ends. CDR3 nucleotides: TGCGCCAGTAAAGGCAGTCTCCAAAGGGACGAGCAGTACTTC. It translates to CASKGSLQRDEQYF.

The chain joins TRBV2 to TRBJ1-1; perhaps TRBD1 as D (5 bases). The length of the CDR3 is 14 residues. Trimming pared 6 bases from V and 1 base from J, leaving 12 bases between. Germline CDR1 is SNHLY and CDR2 is FYNNEI. The CDR3 is CASSPNGQNTEAFF. CDR3 coding DNA: TGTGCCAGCAGCCCGAACGGACAGAACACTGAAGCTTTCTTT.

The V gene is TRBV29-1, the J gene TRBJ2-6, with D tentatively TRBD2 (5 bases). The CDR3 totals 14 residues. From germline, CDR1 is SQVTM and CDR2 ANQGSEA. Trimming removed 5 bases at V and 0 bases at J, with 8 bases between. The CDR3 bases are TGCAGCGTTCCCGCGGGCTCTGGGGCCAACGTCCTGACTTTC. This gives the protein CSVPAGSGANVLTF.

The V and J genes are TRBV2 and TRBJ2-3, with TRBD2 identical over 8 bases. This CDR3 contains 14 residues. J gave up 1 base and V 10 bases, and 7 bases lay outside the gene matches. The germline V gene has CDR1 SNHLY and CDR2 FYNNEI. The CDR3, as DNA: TGTGCCACCCAGAAGACTAGCGGCACAGATACGCAGTATTTT. Encoded protein: CATQKTSGTDTQYF. Supplemented by reference TRBV2 and TRBJ2-3, the full variable domain reads EPEVTQTPSHQVTQMGQEVILRCVPISNHLYFYWYRQILGQKVEFLVSFYNNEISEKSEIFDDQFSVERPDGSNFTLKIRSTKLEDSAMYFCATQKTSGTDTQYFGPGTRLTVL.

The chain couples TRBV7-3 to TRBJ2-5; D not resolved. The CDR3 is 13 residues long. The V end was cut by 6 bases, the J end by 2 bases, with 10 bases between. Germline CDR1 SGHTA, CDR2 FQGTGA. CDR3 loop: CASSQSPQETQYF. The CDR3 DNA reads TGTGCCAGCAGTCAAAGCCCTCAAGAGACCCAGTACTTC.

The chain is built from TRBV6-1 and TRBJ2-1, with 7 bases lining up with TRBD1. CDR1 is MNHNS and CDR2 is SASEGT in the germline V gene. The CDR3 loop spans 13 amino acids. Unmatched junction bases numbered 7, after V lost 9 bases and J lost 5 bases. DNA for the CDR3: TGTGCCAGACCGGGACAGATCCACAATGAGCAGTTCTTC. Encoded protein: CARPGQIHNEQFF.